This T cell receptor (beta chain) was recorded in a study of shared clonotypes between healthy human individuals (dated by TCRdb to about 2020). Some background on the complete study: The cohort included three men and two women between 18 and 49 years of age. For each donor, CD4 naive and CD4 memory were each run on three plates, CD8 naive on two plates, and CD8 memory on one plate. To estimate repertoire size and how much clonotypes are shared between individuals, the study performed deep sequencing of blood TCR repertoires from about 5 healthy adults. To increase sequencing depth and limit assay-specific biases, TCR repertoire library preparation and sequencing were carried out by different laboratories using diverse techniques. Each donor's leukapheresis produced roughly between about 0.85 and 10 billion PBMCs. Findings and caveats that apply to the study as a whole: Compared with non-shared clonotypes, clonotypes shared by all four sorted-subset donors had higher generation probabilities. Even with the large sequencing depth, rarefaction of the sorted-subset datasets indicated that sequencing was incomplete. Pairwise subsampling led to the expectation that sequencing depth would affect the degree of clonotype sharing among donors. Across a few donors, approximately 4.6% of naive CD4, 3% to 4% of naive CD8, 2% to 2.5% of memory CD4, and approximately 0.4% of memory CD8 clonotypes were shared. Because the study included only a small number of donors, the genetic and exposure-history diversity represented was limited. Sampling was restricted to blood, and TCR repertoires in tissue are likely to differ from TCR repertoires in blood. Estimated clonotype richness was generally larger for naive than for memory subsets.

Healthy HIV-negative adults with no recently reported acute infections or vaccinations were included as donors. Every donor was a Caucasian adult residing in Nashville, Tennessee, USA. CD4+ T cells were enriched by magnetic negative selection; naive cells were then positively selected on CD45RA, and the negative fraction formed the memory subset. Blood was collected by leukapheresis, and PBMCs were isolated by Ficoll-Histopaque density gradient centrifugation and then cryopreserved in liquid nitrogen vapor phase. Analytical flow cytometry was used to check the purity and quantity of each magnetically sorted T cell population. From each sorted fraction, genomic DNA was isolated and quantified by UV absorbance on a Nanodrop 2000c. The CDR3 covers 12 residues, taking in both the cysteine and the phenylalanine. The only DNA kept is the CDR3, 36 bases in frame from the first base. From the germline V gene (reference sequence), CDR1 is MNHEY and CDR2 is SMNVEV. The germline ends are 11 bases apart after V is trimmed by 4 bases and J by 11 bases.

Points on this clone: No cognate antigen has been identified for it. No much larger clonotype is one base removed from it; base qualities were not supplied.

Using the deep immunoSEQ assay, TCR CDR3 regions were amplified from genomic DNA by multiplex PCR. Genomic DNA extracted from each cell subset was distributed evenly over all wells of several immunoSEQ 96-well plates, and each plate served as one replicate. For sorted subsets, 200 ng of genomic DNA, equivalent to some 33,000 T cell genomes, went into each replicate PCR. Purified libraries were quantified with a Qubit 3.0 fluorometer, sized on a Bioanalyzer 2100, and re-quantified with the KAPA Library Quantification kit. Every immunoSEQ 96-well plate was sequenced on a dedicated single-read 150-cycle Illumina NextSeq 550 flow cell. Per the original workflow: Because the immunoSEQ output held only junctional sequences and lacked quality scores, the filtering could not match the filtering applied to full-length reads. Sequences were annotated with PyIR, a Python wrapper for IgBLAST v1.9, and V/J genes and CDR3 were assigned using IMGT germline references. Reads were filtered out if the reads had weak V/J assignments (E-value above 1e-6), no CDR3, stop codons, out-of-frame junctions, or ambiguous translated residues. V3J clonotypes were defined as sequences sharing the same inferred V gene, J gene, and CDR3 amino acid sequence. Percentage overlap between repertoires was calculated by dividing the number of shared unique clonotypes by the size of the smaller repertoire. Richness of each repertoire was evaluated using RTK rarefaction, the Chao1 estimator, and Recon v2.1 estimates of unobserved clonotypes. Generation probabilities were computed with OLGA for all TCRbeta clonotypes obtained by the gDNA method from four donors. TCRdb re-hosts the immuneACCESS table, in-frame sequences only. Its copies lack some clones; in the studies checked, an unresolved V gene accounts for under half of them, and the cause for the rest is not known. D and trimming come from the DNA, and the V and J calls and clone size come from that table. The sample table holds fewer than 2.5 million clones, of which roughly 93% were seen once. The ten largest clones take up around 0.4% of the sample.

The sequence came from a man between 18 and 29 years old in good health. Some clones in this sample may be carry-over from other donors' samples. The sample consisted of naive CD4+ T cells from PBMCs. The cell subset or site label of this sample denotes: CD45RA+ positively selected. The receptor chain draws on TRBV27 and TRBJ1-4; TRBD1 is a possible D gene, resting on 5 matching bases. The CDR3 loop reads CASSSREAKLFF. The DNA sequence reads TGTGCCAGCAGTTCCAGGGAAGCTAAACTGTTTTTT. Where the CDR3 stops, the reference TRBV27 and TRBJ1-4 genes take over; the full variable domain is EAQVTQNPRYLITVTGKKLTVTCSQNMNHEYMSWYRQDPGLGLRQIYYSMNVEVTDKGDVPEGYKVSRKEKRNFPLILESPSPNQTSLYFCASSSREAKLFFGSGTQLSVL.